The source of this TCR beta chain is a study of shared clonotypes between healthy human individuals (TCRdb year 2020). Background on the whole study: A couple of women and a few men aged 18 to 49 years were included in the cohort. For each donor, three plates each were used for CD4 naive and CD4 memory, two plates were used for CD8 naive, and one plate was used for CD8 memory. To estimate repertoire size and how much clonotypes are shared between individuals, the study performed deep sequencing of blood TCR repertoires from five healthy adults. Libraries were prepared and TCR repertoires were sequenced by different laboratories using diverse techniques, in order to increase sequencing depth and limit assay-specific biases. Each donor's leukapheresis produced roughly between roughly 0.85 and 9 billion PBMCs.

Using the deep immunoSEQ assay, TCR CDR3 regions were amplified from genomic DNA by multiplex PCR. For each cell subset, the extracted genomic DNA was distributed evenly across all wells of several immunoSEQ 96-well plates, and each plate served as one replicate. Each replicate PCR for sorted subsets received roughly 200 ng genomic DNA, equal to tens of thousands of T cell genomes. Purified libraries were quantified with a Qubit 3.0 fluorometer, sized on a Bioanalyzer 2100, and re-quantified with the KAPA Library Quantification kit. Each immunoSEQ 96-well plate was sequenced on its own single-read 150-cycle Illumina NextSeq 550 flow cell. As for the authors' bioinformatics: The immunoSEQ output contained only junctional sequences without quality scores, so filtering could not match that applied to full-length reads. Sequences were annotated with PyIR, a Python wrapper for IgBLAST v1.9, and V/J genes and CDR3 were assigned using IMGT germline references. Reads were filtered out if the reads had weak V/J assignments (E-value above 1e-6), no CDR3, stop codons, out-of-frame junctions, or ambiguous translated residues. A V3J clonotype was defined by an identical inferred V gene, J gene, and CDR3 amino acid sequence. The percentage overlap between two repertoires was calculated by dividing the number of shared unique clonotypes by the size of the smaller repertoire. RTK rarefaction, the Chao1 estimator, and Recon v2.1 estimates of unobserved clonotypes were used to assess repertoire richness. Generation probabilities for all TCRbeta clonotypes obtained by the gDNA method from four donors were computed using OLGA. Imported from immuneACCESS, the table was reduced by TCRdb to in-frame sequences with V and J called. These copies leave out some clones; in studies compared against another copy, an unresolved V gene accounts for under half, and the cause of the remainder is not known. The V and J calls and clone size are taken from that table; D and trimming were inferred from the DNA. This sample holds millions of clones; roughly 91% were observed only once. The ten biggest clones cover around 1.7% of the sample.

For the CD8 naive samples, CD45RO-negative cells were positively selected for CCR7, yielding a CD45RA+CCR7+ population from which TemRA cells were excluded. The donors were healthy, HIV-negative adults with no recently reported acute infections or vaccinations. All donors were Caucasian adults living in Nashville, Tennessee, USA. Blood was obtained by leukapheresis, after which PBMCs were separated by Ficoll-Histopaque density gradient centrifugation and cryopreserved in liquid nitrogen vapor phase. Purity and quantity of every magnetically sorted T cell population were checked by analytical flow cytometry. Each sorted fraction had its genomic DNA isolated and then quantified by UV absorbance on a Nanodrop 2000c. This clone was detected only once. What antigen it recognizes has not been identified. Base qualities are not provided; no much larger clone lies one nucleotide away. Germline trimming amounts to 5 bases on V and 4 bases on J, with 6 as the count of junction bases outside the gene matches. The CDR3 sequence holds 15 residues, the cysteine and phenylalanine included. Here the CDR3 DNA is all that survives: 45 bases in frame from base 1. Via the germline V gene (reference sequence), CDR1 is MNHEY and CDR2 SMNVEV.

Broader findings and caveats from the paper: Even with the large sequencing depth, rarefaction of the sorted-subset datasets indicated that sequencing was incomplete. Based on pairwise subsampling, the degree of clonotype sharing among donors was expected to be affected by sequencing depth. Sampling was restricted to blood, and TCR repertoires in tissue are likely to differ from TCR repertoires in blood. The small number of donors limited the genetic and exposure-history diversity represented. When a few donors were compared, the shared fraction of clonotypes was about 5% for naive CD4, about 4% for naive CD8, roughly 2.5% for memory CD4, and 0.4% for memory CD8. Higher generation probabilities were observed for clonotypes shared by all four sorted-subset donors than for non-shared clonotypes. Naive subsets generally had larger estimated clonotype richness than memory subsets did.

This clonotype originated in a man younger than 35 in good health. Some clones in this sample may be carry-over from other donors' samples. The sample consisted of naive CD8+ T cells from PBMCs. This sample's cell subset or site label indicates: CD45RA+CCR7+. The chain was built from TRBV27 and TRBJ2-2; 8 central nucleotides agree with TRBD2. The CDR3 region: CASSARGGSTGELFF. The nucleotide sequence is TGTGCCAGCAGTGCCCGGGGGGGGAGCACCGGGGAGCTGTTTTTT.